The present T cell receptor beta chain was sequenced within a study of PD-L1 blockade in urothelial cancer. Study overall: Patients took up atezolizumab around 2014 at 1,200 mg intravenously every 3 weeks. Anywhere from 0 to 3 prior chemotherapy regimens had been received by patients.

General study points: When measured at 3 weeks, tumor-associated blood clones expanded more in durable-benefit patients.

Synthetic TCR analog templates were spiked into each PCR. Method: immunoSEQ multiplex PCR; TCRdb's copy keeps in-frame clones and lacks some. Of some 120,000 clones listed, around 89% are singletons. Germline V gene lookup returns CDR1 SGHDT and CDR2 YYEEEE. Trimming took 0 bases from V and 2 from J; bases not matched to a gene: 6. The CDR3 spans 16 residues. Details on this clone: As yet, its antigen is unknown.

Time point of the sample: peripheral blood 6 weeks after treatment start. The V and J genes are TRBV5-6 and TRBJ2-3; 7 nucleotides agree with TRBD2. This sequence was found in a man between 60 and 75 years old with urothelial cancer. The sequencing used PBMCs, collected around atezolizumab (anti-PD-L1) treatment. CDR3 coding DNA: TGTGCCAGCAGCTTGGGGGTAGCGGGCTACACAGATACGCAGTATTTT. Its protein is CASSLGVAGYTDTQYF. Filled out from reference TRBV5-6 and TRBJ2-3, the complete variable domain reads DAGVTQSPTHLIKTRGQQVTLRCSPKSGHDTVSWYQQALGQGPQFIFQYYEEEERQRGNFPDRFSGHQFPNYSSELNVNALLLGDSALYLCASSLGVAGYTDTQYFGPGTRLTVL.